These 31 T cell receptor beta chains were sequenced from one sample in a study of prognosis after radiotherapy for stage I lung cancer. Two-round multiplex PCR amplified TCR beta CDR3 from genomic DNA. Every TRBV and TRBJ gene had its own specific primer in first-round PCR. TCRdb re-derived calls from the multiplex PCR reads in MiXCR, one entry per CDR3 protein. The sample lists under 20,000 distinct CDR3 sequences, around 42% occurring once. The specimen was PBMCs, collected before or after stereotactic body radiation therapy (not recorded which). Receptors were obtained from a donor older than 45 with non-small cell lung cancer.

In its sample, this clonotype is medium-sized (0.01 to 0.1%). This sequence joins TRBV27 and TRBJ2-1, with D possibly being TRBD1 (5 bases). The length of the CDR3 is 15 residues. CDR1 is MNHEY and CDR2 is SMNVEV in the germline V gene (reference sequence). Deletions cut 2 bases from V and 5 bases from J, with 13 bases between. Here the CDR3 DNA reads TGTGCCAGCAGTTTAGCGCAGGGTACCCACAATGAGCAGTTCTTC. It yields the protein CASSLAQGTHNEQFF.

This clonotype appeared many times. The chain is built from TRBV7-9 and TRBJ2-6; maybe TRBD2 (5 bases). Deletions cut 5 bases from V and 5 bases from J, with 22 bases between. Germline assignment: CDR1 SEHNR and CDR2 FQNEAQ (reference sequence). The CDR3 sequence is 18 residues long. The CDR3 here is CASSPVLGGSGWANVLTF. CDR3 nucleotide sequence: TGTGCCAGCAGCCCCGTGTTAGGTGGGAGCGGCTGGGCCAACGTCCTGACTTTC.

About this clonotype: A far larger clone lies a single base away; this is likely a read error. J is TRBJ2-7 and V is TRBV6-2 or TRBV6-3; 7 positions agree with TRBD2. This CDR3 has 14 amino acids. The germline gives CDR1 MNHEY, CDR2 SVGEGT. V dropped 10 bases and J dropped 4; count of bases not matched to a gene: 13. CDR3 sequence reads: CANTSETWWYEQYF. Here the CDR3 DNA reads TGTGCCAACACTAGCGAGACATGGTGGTACGAGCAGTACTTC.

This clonotype ranks as medium-sized (0.01 to 0.1%). V is TRBV7-2 and J is TRBJ1-2; 9 bases fit TRBD1. The CDR3 has 14 residues. The ends lost 7 bases at V and 7 bases at J; junction bases unmatched: 10. CDR1 and CDR2 (germline): SGHTA, FQGNSA. The CDR3 DNA sequence: TGTGCCAGCACAAGAGACAGGGGGTTTAGTGGCTACACCTTC. This encodes CASTRDRGFSGYTF.

This clonotype was picked up many times. V gene TRBV19 combines with J gene TRBJ2-3; D uncertain. Germline V gives CDR1 LNHDA, CDR2 SQIVND (reference sequence). This CDR3 has 15 residues. V lost 3 bases, J lost 6 bases, and 16 bases lay in between. In DNA form, the CDR3 reads TGTGCCAGTAGTATCCAGCGATCTGTCTCCGATACGCAGTATTTT. This translates into CASSIQRSVSDTQYF.

This clonotype showed up just a few times. One base away lies a much larger clone, so this may be a sequencing read error. The chain carries TRBV6-2 or TRBV6-3 and TRBJ2-5, with 9 nucleotides matching TRBD1. The CDR3 length is 13 residues. CDR1 MNHEY and CDR2 SVGEGT come from the germline V gene. The V and J ends lost 7 bases and 9 bases, in that order; junction bases with no gene match: 9. CDR3 nucleotides: TGTGCCAGCACCATGGACAGGGGAGGGTCCCAGTACTTC. Amino acids: CASTMDRGGSQYF.

This clonotype was found many times. The rearrangement links TRBV20-1 to TRBJ2-1, with 7 bases lining up with TRBD2. CDR3 length: 15 residues. With V trimmed by 6 bases and J by 2 bases, 10 bases remained unmatched. Per the germline V gene, CDR1 is DFQATT and CDR2 is SNEGSKA (reference sequence). CDR3 in DNA: TGCAGTGCCGAAGGACTAGTTGCCCCCTACAATGAGCAGTTCTTC. Protein: CSAEGLVAPYNEQFF.

The chain joins TRBV19 to TRBJ1-6; 7 bases match TRBD1. The germline gives CDR1 LNHDA, CDR2 SQIVND (reference sequence). The CDR3 is 17 residues long. With 6 bases clipped from V and 9 bases from J, the junction kept 17 bases outside the gene matches. DNA for the CDR3: TGTGCCAGTAGCCGACGGACAGGCAGCACCCGGGCTTCACCCCTCCACTTT. Its translation: CASSRRTGSTRASPLHF.

This clonotype was recorded at least ten times. V and J are TRBV27 and TRBJ1-5; D gene ambiguous. CDR3 size: 15 residues. Germline V gives CDR1 MNHEY, CDR2 SMNVEV (reference sequence). Trimming pared 7 bases from V and 0 bases from J, leaving 13 bases between. The chain's CDR3 is CASKMGGNSNQPQHF. The CDR3 nucleotides read TGTGCCAGCAAAATGGGAGGTAATAGCAATCAGCCCCAGCATTTT.

The chain recombines TRBV12-3 or TRBV12-4 with TRBJ2-3; D is tentatively TRBD1 or TRBD2 (5 bases each). With 5 bases removed from V and 6 bases from J, the gap between germline ends came to 15 bases. The CDR3 covers 14 residues. The CDR3 nucleotides are TGTGCCAGCAGTCCCGGGGCTGTGTCGGATACGCAGTATTTT. This gives the protein CASSPGAVSDTQYF.

This clonotype was recorded at least ten times. The J gene is TRBJ2-1, the V gene TRBV19, with TRBD1 as a possible D gene (6 bases). The ends were cut back, 7 bases at V and 4 bases at J, with 11 bases in the middle. From germline, CDR1 is LNHDA and CDR2 SQIVND (reference sequence). The CDR3 sequence is 13 residues long. The DNA for the CDR3 is TGTGCCAGTAAGGGACAAGTATACAATGAGCAGTTCTTC. As protein: CASKGQVYNEQFF.

This clonotype has more than one count but fewer than ten. This may be a read error, as it is one base from a much larger clone. This chain uses TRBV27 with TRBJ1-5; the D gene is possibly TRBD1 (5 bases). Germline lookup yields CDR1 MNHEY and CDR2 SMNVEV (reference sequence). The CDR3 runs 13 residues. The V end lost 8 bases, the J end lost 6 bases, and 14 bases lay between the germline ends. The CDR3 nucleotides are TGTGCCAGCGGGACGGGATGGGGTCAGCCCCAGCATTTT. Translation: CASGTGWGQPQHF.

Of note for this clonotype: Possible read error: a much larger clone is one base away. Here the CDR3 DNA reads TGTGCCAGCAGCTTATTTCCCCTGGTCTCTAGAGCGAAGGAGACCCAGTACTTC. Encoded protein: CASSLFPLVSRAKETQYF. This chain links TRBV7-2 with TRBJ2-5; unclear D gene. The CDR3 loop spans 18 amino acids. From germline, CDR1 is SGHTA and CDR2 FQGNSA. The germline V and J ends were trimmed by 2 bases and 5 bases, with 24 bases remaining between them.

The chain combines TRBV4-3 with TRBJ1-5; D is unclear. Germline CDR1 reads LGHNA; CDR2 reads YSLEER. Trimming shortened V by 6 bases and J by 4 bases, and 10 bases separated the two germline ends. This CDR3 has 13 residues. The CDR3 sequence: CASRQNENQPQHF. The CDR3 coding sequence is TGCGCCAGCAGACAAAACGAGAATCAGCCCCAGCATTTT.

This clonotype was seen at least ten times. The CDR3: CASSQVANEQFF. The CDR3 DNA reads TGTGCCAGCAGCCAAGTGGCCAATGAGCAGTTCTTC. The chain has TRBV3-1 and TRBJ2-1; the D is unclear. V lost 1 base, J lost 6 bases, and 4 bases lay in between. The CDR3 contains 12 residues. In germline, CDR1 is LGHDT, CDR2 YNNKEL (reference sequence).

As concerns this clonotype: Just one base apart from a much larger clone, this may be a read error. The gene calls are TRBV9 and TRBJ2-5; D possibly corresponds to TRBD1 (5 bases). Germline CDR1 and CDR2: SGDLS and YYNGEE. The CDR3 sequence is 15 residues long. With 0 bases removed from V and 5 bases from J, the gap between germline ends came to 14 bases. This CDR3 is CASSVEGERVETQYF. In DNA, the CDR3 is TGTGCCAGCAGCGTAGAAGGGGAAAGGGTCGAGACCCAGTACTTC.

As regards this clonotype: This is likely an artifact of a read error, given a far larger clone one base away. CDR3 residues: CASSYGLRGGYNEQFF. The CDR3 nucleotides read TGTGCCAGCAGTTATGGTTTGCGGGGGGGCTACAATGAGCAGTTCTTC. The chain links TRBV6-5 to TRBJ2-1; 9 positions match TRBD2. Germline-derived CDR1 and CDR2 are MNHEY and SVGAGI. CDR3 size: 16 residues. V lost 3 bases, J lost 3 bases, and 6 bases stayed unmatched.

By frequency in the sample, this clonotype is medium-sized. This chain uses TRBV19 with TRBJ1-2, with D unresolved. The V end was cut by 2 bases, the J end by 4 bases, with 5 bases between. CDR1 and CDR2 (germline): LNHDA, SQIVND (reference sequence). This CDR3 has 12 amino acids. As DNA, the CDR3 is TGTGCCAGTAGTATACGGGGCTATGGCTACACCTTC. Its translation: CASSIRGYGYTF.

There are many counts of this clonotype. The chain couples TRBV7-3 to TRBJ2-3; D gene ambiguous. CDR1 and CDR2 (germline): SGHTA, FQGTGA. This CDR3 is 13 amino acids long. The germline V and J ends were trimmed by 0 bases and 5 bases, with 6 bases remaining between them. CDR3 nucleotides: TGTGCCAGCAGCTTAACGTTCGGAGATACGCAGTATTTT. Residues: CASSLTFGDTQYF. Full variable domain (rest looked up from reference TRBV7-3 and TRBJ2-3): GAGVSQTPSNKVTEKGKYVELRCDPISGHTALYWYRQSLGQGPEFLIYFQGTGAADDSGLPNDRFFAVRPEGSVSTLKIQRTERGDSAVYLCASSLTFGDTQYFGPGTRLTVL.

This clonotype was seen at least ten times. The rearrangement uses TRBV5-1 and TRBJ2-2; 10 bases align to TRBD1. Looked up from germline, CDR1 is SGHRS and CDR2 is YFSETQ. After removal of 4 bases from V and 0 bases from J, the junction contained 9 bases not matched to a gene. This CDR3 spans 18 amino acids. CDR3 sequence (DNA): TGCGCCAGCAGCGCAGATGGACAGGGGGGGTCGAACACCGGGGAGCTGTTTTTT. Residues: CASSADGQGGSNTGELFF. The variable domain in full, completed from reference TRBV5-1 and TRBJ2-2, reads KAGVTQTPRYLIKTRGQQVTLSCSPISGHRSVSWYQQTPGQGLQFLFEYFSETQRNKGNFPGRFSGRQFSNSRSEMNVSTLELGDSALYLCASSADGQGGSNTGELFFGEGSRLTVL.

This clonotype was recorded once. The chain joins TRBV11-3 to TRBJ1-2; TRBD1 might be the D (6 bases). The CDR3 is 19 residues long. V dropped 4 bases and J dropped 1 base, with 25 bases sitting between them. The germline CDR1 and CDR2 sequences are SGHNT and YENEEA. CDR3 sequence (DNA): TGTGCCAGCAGCTCCACTTCCCAGGGGCCCGGGCACCTTAACTATGGCTACACCTTC. Protein: CASSSTSQGPGHLNYGYTF.

This clonotype was picked up many times. The chain combines TRBV7-2 with TRBJ2-1; D may be TRBD1 (6 bases). Looked up from germline, CDR1 is SGHTA and CDR2 is FQGNSA. The CDR3 runs to 15 residues. Deletions cut 0 bases from V and 2 bases from J, with 8 bases between. CDR3 sequence reads: CASSLAGATYNEQFF. CDR3 sequence (DNA): TGTGCCAGCAGCTTAGCGGGGGCCACCTACAATGAGCAGTTCTTC.

On this clonotype: A far larger clone differs by one base, so this is likely a read error. The rearrangement joins TRBV6-4 to TRBJ1-2; 9 nucleotides agree with TRBD1. The CDR3 has 13 amino acids. CDR1 and CDR2 (germline): MRHNA, SNTAGT. The J segment lost 6 bases and the V segment lost 10 bases, leaving 9 bases of the junction unmatched. This CDR3 reads CAIRRQGDDGYTF. The CDR3 coding sequence is TGTGCCATCAGACGACAGGGGGACGATGGCTACACCTTC.

This clonotype was counted ten times or more. J is TRBJ1-5 and V is TRBV19; 9 bases are a match to TRBD1. Trimming cost V 8 bases and J 0 bases; bases outside gene matches: 8. The CDR3 contains 16 residues. CDR1 LNHDA and CDR2 SQIVND come from the germline V gene (reference sequence). CDR3 DNA: TGTGCCAGTTCTCGGACACAGGGGGCTAGCAATCAGCCCCAGCATTTT. The encoded protein is CASSRTQGASNQPQHF.

There are a few counts of this clonotype. J is TRBJ2-3 and V is TRBV5-4, with 7 bases fitting TRBD2. CDR1 and CDR2 from the germline V gene are SGHNT and YYREEE (reference sequence). This CDR3 contains 19 residues. V gave up 3 bases and J gave up 3 bases; unmatched junction bases: 19. This CDR3 reads CASSSFEAGRGGWTDTQYF. The CDR3 DNA follows: TGTGCCAGCAGCTCCTTCGAGGCGGGGAGGGGTGGATGGACAGATACGCAGTATTTT.

This clonotype has a handful of counts. A far larger clone is just one base off, so this is likely a read error. This chain links TRBV6-4 with TRBJ1-1; D is unclear. V lost 5 bases, J lost 3 bases, and 1 base lay in between. The CDR3 covers 10 residues. The germline V gene has CDR1 MRHNA and CDR2 SNTAGT. The CDR3 nucleotides read TGTGCCAGCAGTCACACTGAAGCTTTCTTT. It yields the protein CASSHTEAFF.

This clonotype is medium-sized by share. DNA of the CDR3: TGTGCCAGCAGTTTAGAGTACACTCGCAATGAGCAGTTCTTC. Translating gives CASSLEYTRNEQFF. This chain links TRBV12-3 or TRBV12-4 with TRBJ2-1; D gene ambiguous. This CDR3 comprises 14 residues. The V end lost 1 base, the J end lost 6 bases, and 10 bases lay between the germline ends.

At least ten counts were recorded for this clonotype. CDR3 bases: TGTGCCATCGAGACACAGAGGAACACTGAAGCTTTCTTT. Translation gives CAIETQRNTEAFF. The V and J genes are TRBV28 and TRBJ1-1; D is ambiguous. CDR1 and CDR2 (germline): MDHEN, SYDVKM. V lost 10 bases, J lost 1 base, and 13 bases lay in between. This CDR3 region has 13 residues.

As concerns this clonotype: A read error may produce the germline difference seen at one junction end. V gene TRBV9 combines with J gene TRBJ2-7; D is unresolved. Looked up from germline, CDR1 is SGDLS and CDR2 is YYNGEE. The CDR3 is 13 amino acids. The CDR3 DNA reads as TGTGCCGGCAGCGTAGGTGTAGGGTACGAGCAGTACTTC. Translated, it gives CAGSVGVGYEQYF.

The chain couples TRBV29-1 to TRBJ2-2; D possibly corresponds to TRBD2 (5 bases). The V gene lost 8 bases and the J gene lost 4 bases, with 17 bases spanning the gap. Germline V gene data show CDR1 as SQVTM and CDR2 as ANQGSEA. The CDR3 loop spans 14 amino acids. This CDR3 is CSSRPSCGTGELFF. In DNA, the CDR3 is TGCAGCTCCCGCCCTAGCTGCGGCACCGGGGAGCTGTTTTTT.

Concerning this clonotype: It may be a read error: a sequence one base away is much more abundant. The J gene is TRBJ1-6, the V gene TRBV11-2; no reliable D call. Per the germline V gene, CDR1 is SGHAT and CDR2 is FQNNGV. The CDR3 has 14 residues. Trimming took off 3 bases at V and 6 bases at J, with 9 bases between the two ends. The CDR3 nucleotides read TGTGCCAGCAGCTTGAAGTGTACTAATTCACCCCTCCACTTT. As protein: CASSLKCTNSPLHF.